A single sample is the source of the 27 T cell receptor beta chains below, sequenced in a study of T cell responses to AZD1222 COVID-19 vaccine. Sequenced by immunoSEQ multiplex PCR; TCRdb stores in-frame clones only, minus some. There are about 170,000 clones in the sample; more than 90% occur only once, and roughly 1.5% lies in the top ten. Material: peripheral blood, obtained on day 0 of AZD1222 vaccination. Receptors originate from an adult in good health.

The J gene is TRBJ1-6, the V gene TRBV4-3; 8 bases align to TRBD1. V was pared by 0 bases and J by 4 bases, with 8 bases of the junction left unmatched. CDR3 size: 18 residues. The germline gives CDR1 LGHNA, CDR2 YSLEER. The CDR3 loop reads CASSQDLGTGFYNSPLHF. The CDR3 DNA reads TGCGCCAGCAGCCAAGATCTCGGGACAGGATTTTATAATTCACCCCTCCACTTT.

The chain employs TRBV5-1 and TRBJ1-2; D may be TRBD1 (5 bases). V dropped 0 bases and J dropped 3 bases, with 15 bases sitting between them. Per germline, CDR1 SGHRS and CDR2 YFSETQ. CDR3 length: 16 amino acids. As DNA, the CDR3 is TGCGCCAGCAGCTTGGATTGGGGCCAAGGAGACTATGGCTACACCTTC. Translating it yields CASSLDWGQGDYGYTF.

This sequence joins TRBV5-5 and TRBJ1-2; 8 bases agree with TRBD1. Germline lookup yields CDR1 SGHKS and CDR2 YYEKEE (reference sequence). V dropped 4 bases and J dropped 1; count of bases not matched to a gene: 3. The CDR3 extends over 14 amino acids. This CDR3 is CASSPDRVNYGYTF. The CDR3 DNA follows: TGTGCCAGCAGCCCGGACAGGGTTAACTATGGCTACACCTTC.

The chain recombines TRBV5-8 with TRBJ1-2, with 8 bases identical to TRBD1. Looked up from germline, CDR1 is SGHTS and CDR2 is YDEGEE. This CDR3 is built from 14 residues. The ends lost 1 base at V and 8 bases at J; junction bases unmatched: 7. The CDR3 spells CASSLLQGAEGYTF. For the CDR3, the DNA is TGTGCCAGCAGCTTGTTGCAGGGGGCGGAAGGCTACACCTTC.

The chain combines TRBV6-5 with TRBJ1-2; no firm D call. CDR1 is MNHEY, CDR2 SVGAGI, per germline. The CDR3 covers 13 residues. V was shortened by 4 bases and J by 8 bases, with 14 bases between the two germline ends. The CDR3 region has the DNA TGTGCCAGCAGTTCGGGGTCCGGTTGGGGCTACACCTTC. Encoded protein: CASSSGSGWGYTF.

The chain combines TRBV18 with TRBJ1-6; D remains unclear. Trimming removed 6 bases at V and 7 bases at J, with 13 bases between. Germline CDR1 is KGHSH and CDR2 is LQKENI. This CDR3 region has 14 residues. Here the CDR3 reads CASSLDLTNSPLHF. The DNA of the CDR3 is TGTGCCAGCTCCCTTGACCTTACGAATTCACCCCTCCACTTT.

The J gene is TRBJ2-7, the V gene TRBV5-1; D is ambiguous. The CDR3 runs 12 residues. Deletions cut 0 bases from V and 7 bases from J, with 8 bases between. From germline, CDR1 is SGHRS and CDR2 YFSETQ. The DNA of the CDR3 is TGCGCCAGCAGCTTGGTGGGCAGGGAGCAGTACTTC. Translated: CASSLVGREQYF.

This clone was seen only once. The chain has TRBV5-1 and TRBJ2-1; 10 bases map to TRBD2. The CDR3 totals 17 residues. Germline trimming cut 4 bases from V and 5 bases from J; bases unmatched to any gene: 12. The germline gives CDR1 SGHRS, CDR2 YFSETQ. The CDR3 is CASSPPVGSGGHNEQFF. The CDR3 DNA is TGCGCCAGCAGCCCCCCAGTGGGTAGCGGGGGGCACAATGAGCAGTTCTTC.

The DNA of the CDR3 is TGTGCCAGCAGTTACTCGATTTTGGGCAATGAGCAGTTCTTC. Its translation: CASSYSILGNEQFF. The J gene is TRBJ2-1, the V gene TRBV6-6; D call uncertain. V dropped 0 bases and J dropped 6 bases, with 9 bases sitting between them. The CDR3 sequence is 14 residues long. Looked up from germline, CDR1 is MNHNY and CDR2 is SVGAGI (reference sequence).

The gene calls are TRBV20-1 and TRBJ2-7; D uncertain. V lost 1 base and J lost 6, with 7 bases in between. CDR3 length equals 11 residues. Looked up from germline, CDR1 is DFQATT and CDR2 is SNEGSKA (reference sequence). The CDR3 coding sequence is TGCAGTGCTAGAGGATCAGTCGAGCAGTACTTC. Translated: CSARGSVEQYF.

CDR3 nucleotides: TGCGCCAGCAGCCCAGGGAGAGGGGCCGCCTACGAGCAGTACTTC. As protein: CASSPGRGAAYEQYF. This sequence joins TRBV5-1 and TRBJ2-7; D may match TRBD1 or TRBD2 (5 bases each). Germline lookup yields CDR1 SGHRS and CDR2 YFSETQ. V lost 4 bases and J 2 bases, leaving 16 bases between the germline ends. The CDR3 is 15 amino acids. The full variable domain, completed using reference TRBV5-1 and TRBJ2-7, is KAGVTQTPRYLIKTRGQQVTLSCSPISGHRSVSWYQQTPGQGLQFLFEYFSETQRNKGNFPGRFSGRQFSNSRSEMNVSTLELGDSALYLCASSPGRGAAYEQYFGPGTRLTVT.

This rearrangement joins TRBV19 to TRBJ1-5; D possibly corresponds to TRBD1 (5 bases). CDR1 and CDR2 from the germline V gene are LNHDA and SQIVND (reference sequence). The CDR3 length is 12 residues. Trimming removed 8 bases from V and 3 bases from J, with 8 bases in between. The chain's CDR3 is CASGGNNQPQHF. The CDR3 region has the DNA TGTGCCAGTGGGGGGAACAATCAGCCCCAGCATTTT.

V gene TRBV18 combines with J gene TRBJ1-2; tentatively, D is TRBD1 (5 bases). This CDR3 has 17 residues. Germline CDR1 KGHSH, CDR2 LQKENI. Trimming took off 0 bases at V and 2 bases at J, with 16 bases between the two ends. CDR3 region: CASSPPVGQERNYGYTF. CDR3 coding DNA: TGTGCCAGCTCACCACCGGTGGGGCAGGAAAGAAACTATGGCTACACCTTC.

The V call is TRBV10-1, the J call TRBJ1-1; no clear D. Germline loops: CDR1 WNHNN, CDR2 SYGVQD (reference sequence). V lost 3 bases to trimming and J lost 0 bases, with 8 bases between them. The CDR3 has 14 residues. Here the CDR3 reads CASSDTDLNTEAFF. The CDR3 coding sequence is TGCGCCAGCAGTGATACAGATTTGAACACTGAAGCTTTCTTT.

The CDR3 sequence: CASSYVNSPLHF. CDR3 DNA sequence: TGTGCCAGCAGTTACGTGAATTCACCCCTCCACTTT. The chain couples TRBV6-5 to TRBJ1-6, with D hard to call. The V gene's germline CDR1 is MNHEY and CDR2 SVGAGI. V was pared by 2 bases and J by 7 bases, with 3 bases between. The CDR3 spans 12 residues.

V and J are TRBV4-1 and TRBJ2-5; no reliable D call. This CDR3 comprises 15 residues. V lost 1 base, J lost 1 base, and 10 bases lay in between. The germline V gene encodes CDR1 MGHRA and CDR2 YSYEKL. In nucleotides, the CDR3 is TGCGCCAGCAGCCAAGCCTCGACGTTCCAAGAGACCCAGTACTTC. Translating it yields CASSQASTFQETQYF.

This chain links TRBV2 with TRBJ1-3, with D unclear. The CDR3 extends over 15 amino acids. From germline, CDR1 is SNHLY and CDR2 FYNNEI. Trimming removed 2 bases at V and 0 bases at J, with 8 bases between. The CDR3 sequence: CASSEQAFSGNTIYF. The CDR3 bases are TGTGCCAGCAGTGAACAGGCTTTCTCTGGAAACACCATATATTTT.

This clone was seen only once. The CDR3 here is CASSDTHMNTEAFF. CDR3 DNA sequence: TGTGCCAGCAGTGATACCCATATGAACACTGAAGCTTTCTTT. The rearrangement links TRBV6-1 to TRBJ1-1; D is ambiguous. CDR3 length: 14 amino acids. Trimming cost V 3 bases and J 0 bases, with 8 bases left between them. The germline gives CDR1 MNHNS, CDR2 SASEGT.

The gene calls are TRBV19 and TRBJ2-1; 8 nucleotides match TRBD1. The CDR3 has 17 residues. The germline V gene encodes CDR1 LNHDA and CDR2 SQIVND (reference sequence). J was trimmed by 8 bases and V by 4 bases; bases with no gene match: 16. DNA for the CDR3: TGTGCCAGTAGTACACGGACAGGGTCCAAGAAAACCCATGAGCAGTTCTTC. Encoded protein: CASSTRTGSKKTHEQFF.

The chain has TRBV7-9 and TRBJ2-7; D is tentatively TRBD1 or TRBD2 (6 bases each). CDR3 size: 18 residues. The germline gives CDR1 SEHNR, CDR2 FQNEAQ (reference sequence). The germline V and J ends were trimmed by 1 base and 0 bases, with 19 bases remaining between them. DNA for the CDR3: TGTGCCAGCAGCTTAGGAGGGGGGCGTAAGGGAAGCTCCTACGAGCAGTACTTC. This encodes CASSLGGGRKGSSYEQYF.

V is TRBV19 and J is TRBJ2-1; 7 positions agree with TRBD2. Germline-derived CDR1 and CDR2 are LNHDA and SQIVND (reference sequence). Trimming took 2 bases from V and 2 from J; bases not matched to a gene: 3. The CDR3 consists of 15 residues. The chain's CDR3 is CASSIWGRAYNEQFF. The CDR3 DNA reads as TGTGCCAGTAGTATATGGGGGAGGGCCTACAATGAGCAGTTCTTC.

The chain carries TRBV12-5 and TRBJ2-2; a possible D gene is TRBD2 (5 bases). The CDR3 loop spans 17 amino acids. Germline V gene sequence: CDR1 LGHNT, CDR2 FRNRAP. V was clipped by 5 bases and J by 6 bases, with 22 bases between them. The DNA of the CDR3 is TGTGCTAGTGGTCCAATAGGTAGCGTCCTCCACGCCGGGGAGCTGTTTTTT. Translating gives CASGPIGSVLHAGELFF.

This chain uses TRBV6-4 with TRBJ2-7, with TRBD1 matching over 7 bases. The V gene end was trimmed by 9 bases and the J gene end by 6 bases; junction bases not matched to a gene: 17. Germline CDR1 and CDR2: MRHNA and SNTAGT. The CDR3 covers 15 residues. This CDR3 is CARSTGKGLPPEQYF. The CDR3 DNA is TGTGCCAGATCGACAGGGAAAGGCCTGCCTCCCGAGCAGTACTTC.

The V call is TRBV25-1, the J call TRBJ1-6, with TRBD1 as a possible D gene (5 bases). V lost 7 bases, J lost 6 bases, and 13 bases lay in between. Germline values: CDR1 MGHDK, CDR2 SYGVNS. The CDR3 length is 14 residues. This CDR3 reads CASTERGVNSPLHF. For the CDR3, the DNA is TGTGCCAGCACCGAACGGGGCGTTAATTCACCCCTCCACTTT. The entire variable domain, with the rest obtained from reference TRBV25-1 and TRBJ1-6, is as follows: EADIYQTPRYLVIGTGKKITLECSQTMGHDKMYWYQQDPGMELHLIHYSYGVNSTEKGDLSSESTVSRIRTEHFPLTLESARPSHTSQYLCASTERGVNSPLHFGNGTRLTVT.

This sequence joins TRBV5-4 and TRBJ2-1, with D unclear. CDR3 length: 12 amino acids. V was cut by 5 bases and J by 9 bases, with 12 bases left in between. CDR1 is SGHNT, CDR2 YYREEE, per germline (reference sequence). The CDR3 DNA is TGTGCCAGCAGTCTGAGCGCCAGTGAGCAGTTCTTC. Residues: CASSLSASEQFF.

This clone appeared a single time. The chain combines TRBV7-9 with TRBJ2-3; the D gene is possibly TRBD2 (5 bases). Germline values: CDR1 SEHNR, CDR2 FQNEAQ (reference sequence). The CDR3 runs 17 residues. V was shortened by 0 bases and J by 2 bases, with 15 bases between the two germline ends. CDR3 residues: CASSLAKSGRFTDTQYF. The CDR3 nucleotides read TGTGCCAGCAGCTTAGCGAAAAGCGGCAGATTCACAGATACGCAGTATTTT.

The gene calls are TRBV7-8 and TRBJ2-2; D perhaps matches TRBD1 (5 bases). The CDR3 totals 14 residues. CDR1 and CDR2 from the germline V gene are SGHVS and FQNEAQ. V was shortened by 11 bases and J by 0 bases, with 13 bases between the two germline ends. The CDR3 loop is CAGRGQPNTGELFF. CDR3 bases: TGTGCCGGAAGAGGACAACCGAACACCGGGGAGCTGTTTTTT.